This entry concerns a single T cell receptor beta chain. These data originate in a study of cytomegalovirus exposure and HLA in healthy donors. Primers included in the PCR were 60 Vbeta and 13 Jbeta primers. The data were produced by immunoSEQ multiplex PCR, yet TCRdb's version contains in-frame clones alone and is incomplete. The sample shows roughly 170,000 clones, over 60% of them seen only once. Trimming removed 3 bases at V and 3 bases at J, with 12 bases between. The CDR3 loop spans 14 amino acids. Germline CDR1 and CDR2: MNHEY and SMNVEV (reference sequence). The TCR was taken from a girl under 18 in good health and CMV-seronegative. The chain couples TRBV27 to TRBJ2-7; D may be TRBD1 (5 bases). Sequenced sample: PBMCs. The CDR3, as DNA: TGTGCCAGCAGTTTCGGCAGGGAAAGCTACGAGCAGTACTTC. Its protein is CASSFGRESYEQYF.